These 19 T cell receptor beta chains originate from one sample sequenced in a study of blood T cell repertoires in COVID-19. Sequencing used immunoSEQ multiplex PCR; TCRdb keeps in-frame clones, though not all of them. The table shows approximately 220,000 clones, with about 90% occurring only once. The sample comprised PBMCs or T cells enriched from blood (not recorded which). Source of these receptors: a woman younger than 45 with acute COVID-19.

V is TRBV28 and J is TRBJ2-1; 7 nucleotides line up with TRBD1. V lost 5 bases, J lost 7 bases, and 14 bases stayed unmatched. The CDR3 is 16 residues long. In germline, CDR1 is MDHEN, CDR2 SYDVKM. CDR3 in DNA: TGTGCCAGCAGTCCTAGTCCCGGGACAGTGGAAAATGAGCAGTTCTTC. This sequence encodes CASSPSPGTVENEQFF.

The table lists this clone with a count of one. The chain has TRBV7-2 and TRBJ2-5; TRBD2 is a possible D gene (6 bases). V dropped 3 bases and J dropped 2 bases, with 13 bases sitting between them. The length of the CDR3 is 15 residues. CDR1 and CDR2 from the germline V gene are SGHTA and FQGNSA. In nucleotides, the CDR3 is TGTGCCAGCAGCTTTCAGTTGGGGGGTCAAGAGACCCAGTACTTC. Translated, it gives CASSFQLGGQETQYF.

This clone was detected only once. This chain uses TRBV1 with TRBJ1-5. TRBV1 is a recognized pseudogene. The CDR3 contains 15 residues. CDR3 DNA sequence: TGCACCAGCAGCCACCTAGGGAGGGGTGGTCAGCCCCAGCATTTT. Protein: CTSSHLGRGGQPQHF.

The chain recombines TRBV9 with TRBJ1-2, with D maybe TRBD1 (5 bases). The CDR3 spans 14 residues. The V end lost 0 bases, the J end lost 3 bases, and 9 bases lay between the germline ends. Looked up from germline, CDR1 is SGDLS and CDR2 is YYNGEE. CDR3 region: CASSVDDSYYGYTF. DNA of the CDR3: TGTGCCAGCAGCGTAGATGACAGCTACTATGGCTACACCTTC. Based on the CDR3 plus reference TRBV9 and TRBJ1-2, the full variable domain is DSGVTQTPKHLITATGQRVTLRCSPRSGDLSVYWYQQSLDQGLQFLIQYYNGEERAKGNILERFSAQQFPDLHSELNLSSLELGDSALYFCASSVDDSYYGYTFGSGTRLTVV.

This chain uses TRBV30 with TRBJ1-1; tentative D call: TRBD1 (5 bases). CDR3 size: 12 residues. V was cut by 3 bases and J by 11 bases, with 16 bases left in between. The germline V gene has CDR1 GTSNPN and CDR2 SVGIG (reference sequence). This CDR3 is CAWRDTPGDAFF. Here the CDR3 DNA reads TGTGCCTGGAGAGACACACCGGGGGACGCTTTCTTT.

The rearrangement uses TRBV7-9 and TRBJ1-2; D possibly corresponds to TRBD1 (5 bases). V lost 2 bases, J lost 0 bases, and 13 bases lay in between. Germline V lookup: CDR1 SEHNR, CDR2 FQNEAQ (reference sequence). The CDR3 has 16 residues. The CDR3 reads CASSLWAPGPNYGYTF. As DNA, the CDR3 is TGTGCCAGCAGCTTATGGGCCCCAGGGCCTAACTATGGCTACACCTTC.

The CDR3 DNA reads as TGTGCCAGCAGCTTCCCTAGCGGGGAGAATGAGCAGTTCTTC. Protein sequence: CASSFPSGENEQFF. The gene calls are TRBV7-6 and TRBJ2-1; 9 positions match TRBD2. V shed 3 bases, J shed 7 bases, and the junction held 4 bases outside the gene matches. CDR3 length: 14 residues. The germline gives CDR1 SGHVS, CDR2 FNYEAQ.

V usage is TRBV30 and J usage is TRBJ1-6, with TRBD1 matching over 8 bases. Germline CDR1 GTSNPN, CDR2 SVGIG (reference sequence). Germline trimming cut 2 bases from V and 15 bases from J; bases unmatched to any gene: 9. The length of the CDR3 is 13 residues. This chain's CDR3 is CAWSQGTGVRLHF. The CDR3, as DNA: TGTGCCTGGAGTCAGGGGACAGGCGTTCGCCTCCACTTT.

The rearrangement joins TRBV3-1 (or the pseudogene TRBV3-2) to TRBJ2-1; the D is unclear. Per germline, CDR1 LGHDT and CDR2 YNNKEL (reference sequence). Trimming shortened V by 0 bases and J by 3 bases, and 12 bases separated the two germline ends. This CDR3 region has 16 residues. CDR3 sequence reads: CASSQEIETYYNEQFF. The CDR3 region has the DNA TGTGCCAGCAGCCAAGAAATCGAGACTTACTACAATGAGCAGTTCTTC.

The genes are TRBV2 and TRBJ1-5; the D is unclear. The CDR3 is 15 amino acids. Looked up from germline, CDR1 is SNHLY and CDR2 is FYNNEI. V lost 7 bases to trimming and J lost 2 bases, with 15 bases between them. The CDR3 sequence is CASMAGAGGNQPQHF. The CDR3 DNA sequence: TGTGCCAGCATGGCGGGCGCAGGTGGCAATCAGCCCCAGCATTTT.

The chain links TRBV5-4 to TRBJ2-7, with D perhaps matching TRBD2 (5 bases). V dropped 4 bases and J dropped 2 bases, with 10 bases sitting between them. The CDR3 spans 13 residues. Germline V gene lookup returns CDR1 SGHNT and CDR2 YYREEE (reference sequence). CDR3 coding DNA: TGTGCCAGCAGCCCCGCCGGGGCCTACGAGCAGTACTTC. Amino acids: CASSPAGAYEQYF.

This chain uses TRBV4-1 with TRBJ2-1; perhaps TRBD2 as D (6 bases). This CDR3 contains 17 residues. V was trimmed by 0 bases and J by 4 bases, leaving 16 bases between them. Germline values: CDR1 MGHRA, CDR2 YSYEKL. CDR3 sequence (DNA): TGCGCCAGCAGCCAAGATCGGGCCAGGGAGGCATACAATGAGCAGTTCTTC. Amino acids: CASSQDRAREAYNEQFF.

The chain links TRBV7-2 to TRBJ2-1; weak D call: TRBD1 (5 bases). This CDR3 is 12 amino acids long. Germline CDR1 SGHTA, CDR2 FQGNSA. V was cut by 5 bases and J by 12 bases, with 14 bases left in between. The CDR3 loop is CASSPPGRGQFF. CDR3 sequence (DNA): TGTGCCAGCAGCCCGCCCGGAAGGGGGCAGTTCTTC.

V usage is TRBV10-2 and J usage is TRBJ2-5; D may be TRBD1 (6 bases). Trimming took 7 bases from V and 2 from J, leaving 8 bases between them. The CDR3 spans 12 residues. CDR1 and CDR2 from the germline V gene are WSHSY and SAAADI. As DNA, the CDR3 is TGCGCCAGCACGACAGGACAAGAGACCCAGTACTTC. Translating gives CASTTGQETQYF.

This chain joins TRBV2 and TRBJ2-2; TRBD2 matches 12 bases. From germline, CDR1 is SNHLY and CDR2 FYNNEI. The CDR3 sequence is 16 residues long. V was clipped by 7 bases and J by 1 base; unmatched bases: 4. The CDR3 sequence: CASKILAGGNTGELFF. The DNA for the CDR3 is TGTGCCAGCAAAATACTAGCGGGGGGGAACACCGGGGAGCTGTTTTTT.

The chain has TRBV7-2 and TRBJ1-2; D unresolved. The V gene lost 5 bases and the J gene lost 4 bases, with 14 bases spanning the gap. Germline V gives CDR1 SGHTA, CDR2 FQGNSA. The CDR3 extends over 14 amino acids. CDR3 residues: CASSPPALGYGYTF. For the CDR3, the DNA is TGTGCCAGCAGCCCCCCCGCCCTAGGCTATGGCTACACCTTC.

The chain recombines TRBV7-8 with TRBJ1-3; 8 positions match TRBD1. Losses at the gene ends were 5 bases for V and 2 bases for J; bases not matched to a gene: 8. Per the germline V gene, CDR1 is SGHVS and CDR2 is FQNEAQ. This CDR3 spans 16 amino acids. The CDR3 nucleotides read TGTGCCAGCAGCCCGGACAGGGAGAGACCTGGAAACACCATATATTTT. Translation: CASSPDRERPGNTIYF.

The chain links TRBV9 to TRBJ1-4, with D hard to call. The CDR3 runs to 14 residues. V lost 0 bases and J lost 4, with 7 bases in between. CDR1 and CDR2 from the germline V gene are SGDLS and YYNGEE. The CDR3, as DNA: TGTGCCAGCAGCGTAGGCAGTAATAATGAAAAACTGTTTTTT. This encodes CASSVGSNNEKLFF.

This chain uses TRBV3-1 (or the pseudogene TRBV3-2) with TRBJ1-1, with D perhaps TRBD1 (5 bases). The CDR3 covers 15 residues. CDR1 and CDR2 (germline): LGHDT, YNNKEL (reference sequence). The germline V and J ends were trimmed by 4 bases and 14 bases, with 26 bases remaining between them. CDR3 region: CASSLEATGAGLEFF. DNA of the CDR3: TGTGCCAGCAGCCTGGAAGCGACTGGGGCAGGCTTAGAATTCTTT.